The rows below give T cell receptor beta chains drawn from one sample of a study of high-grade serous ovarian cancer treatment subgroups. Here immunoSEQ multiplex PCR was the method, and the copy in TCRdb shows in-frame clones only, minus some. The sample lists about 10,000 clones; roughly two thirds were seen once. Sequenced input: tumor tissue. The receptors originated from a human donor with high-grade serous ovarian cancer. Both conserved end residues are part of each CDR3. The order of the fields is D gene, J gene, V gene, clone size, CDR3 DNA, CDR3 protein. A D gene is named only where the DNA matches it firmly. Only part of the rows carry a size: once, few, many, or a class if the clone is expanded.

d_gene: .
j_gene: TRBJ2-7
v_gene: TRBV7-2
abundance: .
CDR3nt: TGTGCCAGCAGCTTAGAGGGGGGCGGCGAGCAGTACTTC
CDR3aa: CASSLEGGGEQYF

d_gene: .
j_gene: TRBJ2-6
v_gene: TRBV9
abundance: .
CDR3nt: TGTGCCAGCAGCCCCGTCTCTGGGGCCAACGTCCTGACTTTC
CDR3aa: CASSPVSGANVLTF

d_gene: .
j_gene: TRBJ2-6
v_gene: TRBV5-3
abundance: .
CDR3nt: TGTGCCAGCAGCTTGAGCAGGGGATTGTCCAACGTCCTGACTTTC
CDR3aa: CASSLSRGLSNVLTF

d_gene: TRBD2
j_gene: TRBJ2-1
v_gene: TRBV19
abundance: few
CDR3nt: TGTGCCAGTAGTCCATCGACTAGCGGAACTTTACAGTTCTTC
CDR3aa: CASSPSTSGTLQFF

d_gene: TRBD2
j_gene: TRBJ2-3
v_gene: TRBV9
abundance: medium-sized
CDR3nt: TGTGCCAGCAGCGTAGCGGCTAGCGGGAGGGCCGCAGATACGCAGTATTTT
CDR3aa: CASSVAASGRAADTQYF

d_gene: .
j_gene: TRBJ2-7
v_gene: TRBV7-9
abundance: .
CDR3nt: TGTGCCAGCAGCGGTGCAAAAGAGCTAGAAGAGCAGTACTTC
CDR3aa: CASSGAKELEEQYF

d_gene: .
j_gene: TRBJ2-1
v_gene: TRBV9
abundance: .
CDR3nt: TGTGCCAGCAGCGTAGATCTAGGGGGGCGTGAGCAGTTCTTC
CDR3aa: CASSVDLGGREQFF

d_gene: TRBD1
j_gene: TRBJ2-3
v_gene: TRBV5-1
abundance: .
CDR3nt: TGCGCCAGCAGCACGGGACAGGGGACAGATACGCAGTATTTT
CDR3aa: CASSTGQGTDTQYF

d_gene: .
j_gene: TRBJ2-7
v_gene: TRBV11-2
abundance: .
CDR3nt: TGTGCCAGCAGCTCCTTCCTACTCGGTGGGTACGAGCAGTACTTC
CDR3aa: CASSSFLLGGYEQYF

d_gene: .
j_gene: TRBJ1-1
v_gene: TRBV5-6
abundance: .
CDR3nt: TGTGCCAGCAGCTGGGGGGGGAGCACTGAAGCTTTCTTT
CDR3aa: CASSWGGSTEAFF

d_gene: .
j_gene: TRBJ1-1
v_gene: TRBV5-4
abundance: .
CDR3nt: TGTGCCAGCAGCTTGGGGGGGCAGAACACTGAAGCTTTCTTT
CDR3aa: CASSLGGQNTEAFF

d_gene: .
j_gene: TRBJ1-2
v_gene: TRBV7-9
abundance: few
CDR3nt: TGTGCCAGCAGCTTGGCTGTATATGGCTACACCTTC
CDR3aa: CASSLAVYGYTF

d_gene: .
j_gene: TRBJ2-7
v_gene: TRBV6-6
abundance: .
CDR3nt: TGTGCCAGCTGTGCGAGCTCCTACGAGCAGTACTTC
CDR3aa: CASCASSYEQYF

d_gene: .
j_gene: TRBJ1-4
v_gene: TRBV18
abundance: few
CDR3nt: TGTGCCAGCTCACCACGTCAGCCTGCAACTAATGAAAAACTGTTTTTT
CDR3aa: CASSPRQPATNEKLFF

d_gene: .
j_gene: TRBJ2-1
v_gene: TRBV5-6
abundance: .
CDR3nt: TGTGCCAGCAGCCATGCCGGGGTCAATGAGCAGTTCTTC
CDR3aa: CASSHAGVNEQFF

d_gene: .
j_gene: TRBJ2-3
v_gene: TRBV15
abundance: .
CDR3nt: TGTGCCACCAGCCCCCCTAGGGATGATACGCAGTATTTT
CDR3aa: CATSPPRDDTQYF

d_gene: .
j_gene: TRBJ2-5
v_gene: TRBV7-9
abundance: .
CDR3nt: TGTGCCAGCAGCTCCCCGGGACGTATTGAGACCCAGTACTTC
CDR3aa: CASSSPGRIETQYF

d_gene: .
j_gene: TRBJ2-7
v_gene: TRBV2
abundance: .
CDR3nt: TGTGCCAGCAGACCTAGCGAGCTCTACGAGCAGTACTTC
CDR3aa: CASRPSELYEQYF

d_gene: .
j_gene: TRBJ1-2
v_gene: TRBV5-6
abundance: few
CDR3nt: TGTGCCAGCAGTCTGGGACGCGTCTATGGCTACACCTTC
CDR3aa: CASSLGRVYGYTF

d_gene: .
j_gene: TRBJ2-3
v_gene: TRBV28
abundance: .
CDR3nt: TGTGCCAGCAGGGCCACAGATACGCAGTATTTT
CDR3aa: CASRATDTQYF

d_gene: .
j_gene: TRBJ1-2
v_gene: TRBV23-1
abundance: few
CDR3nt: TGCGCCAGCAGTGCGGGGGGGCCGACGGAAGCAAGGAACTATGGCTACACCTTC
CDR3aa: CASSAGGPTEARNYGYTF

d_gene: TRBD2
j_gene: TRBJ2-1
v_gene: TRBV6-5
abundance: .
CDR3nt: TGTGCCAGCAGTTACTCGGGAGGGAGTAAAAATGAGCAGTTCTTC
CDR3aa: CASSYSGGSKNEQFF

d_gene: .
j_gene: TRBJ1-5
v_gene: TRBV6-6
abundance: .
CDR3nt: TGTGCCAGCAGACAGGCCAATCAGCCCCAGCATTTT
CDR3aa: CASRQANQPQHF

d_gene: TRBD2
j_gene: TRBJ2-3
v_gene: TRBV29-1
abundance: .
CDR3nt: TGCAGCGTTCTCTCGATCGGGGAGGGCCGGCAGACAGATACGCAGTATTTT
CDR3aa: CSVLSIGEGRQTDTQYF

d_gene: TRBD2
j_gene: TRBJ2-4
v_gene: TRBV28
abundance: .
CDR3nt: TGTGCCAGCAGGTCTAGCGGGAGAGCCCCTGCGGGGGCCAAAAACATTCAGTACTTC
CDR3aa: CASRSSGRAPAGAKNIQYF

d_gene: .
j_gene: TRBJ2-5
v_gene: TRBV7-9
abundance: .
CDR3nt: TGTGCCAGCAGCTTAGCTAGCATCGAGACCCAGTACTTC
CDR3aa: CASSLASIETQYF

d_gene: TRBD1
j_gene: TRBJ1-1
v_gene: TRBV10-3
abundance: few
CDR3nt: TGTGCCATCAGGGGGGACAGCCCTGAAGCTTTCTTT
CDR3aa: CAIRGDSPEAFF

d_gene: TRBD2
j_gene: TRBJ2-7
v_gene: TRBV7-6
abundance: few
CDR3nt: TGTGCCAGCAGCCCAGGACTAGTATCGCTCGAGCAGTACTTC
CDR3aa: CASSPGLVSLEQYF